In this sample, the clone carrying this T cell receptor (beta chain) turned up once. Its specificity is unknown. A library of TCRbeta sequences, prepared with unique molecular identifiers, was generated. TCRdb recomputed calls from the PCR reads with MiXCR, one row per CDR3 protein. The sample lists over 150,000 distinct CDR3 sequences, 11% occurring once. This entry is derived from a study of T-cell reconstitution after alpha-beta-depleted transplantation in children. Whole-study findings and limits: The high TCRbeta diversity at day 60 in some patients came from surviving recipient T cells and thymic progenitors. Newly made T cells mostly supplied T-cell counts and diversity one year after transplant. Reported findings indicate that, about two months after transplant, alpha-beta T cells came from several hundred expanded clones, which were derived from non-depleted graft cells.

This CDR3 has 14 residues. Germline values: CDR1 DFQATT, CDR2 SNEGSKA (reference sequence). Trimming removed 0 bases from V and 2 bases from J, with 10 bases in between. This receptor was identified in a boy aged 2 to 10 with acute myeloid leukemia, due to receive a stem cell transplant. This chain connects TRBV20-1 to TRBJ2-5, with D unclear. Source: PBMCs, taken before TCRalphabeta/CD19-depleted stem cell transplant. The CDR3 here is CSARDGQEQETQYF. The CDR3, as DNA: TGCAGTGCTAGAGATGGTCAGGAGCAAGAGACCCAGTACTTC.